These T cell receptor beta chains were read from a single sample in a study of blood T cell repertoires in COVID-19. The table came from immunoSEQ multiplex PCR; TCRdb's copy has only in-frame clones and leaves some out. The data show 150,000 to 200,000 clones, with around nine tenths seen just once and over 4.5% held by the top ten. Sequencing was carried out using peripheral blood. These receptors were taken from a human donor in a cohort sampled during active COVID-19. The CDR3 runs from the conserved cysteine through the conserved F or W. The D gene is left open where the match is weak. Size values are once, few and many counts, or a class for expanded clones, and some rows have none.

d_gene	abundance	len	v_gene	j_gene	CDR3nt	CDR3aa
TRBD2	NA	17	TRBV7-9	TRBJ2-7	TGTGCCAGCAGCTTAGGGACTAGCTTGTCAGAATCCTACGAGCAGTACTTC	CASSLGTSLSESYEQYF
NA	few	11	TRBV2	TRBJ2-7	TGTGCCAGCAACAGGGTCTACGAGCAGTACTTC	CASNRVYEQYF
NA	NA	16	TRBV19	TRBJ2-7	TGTGCCAGTAGCCCCTCGGGGAGGGGGGAAGGCTACGAGCAGTACTTC	CASSPSGRGEGYEQYF
NA	few	15	TRBV3-1/TRBV3-2	TRBJ2-1	TGTGCCAGCAGCCAAGGAGGGTCCCTCTACAATGAGCAGTTCTTC	CASSQGGSLYNEQFF
TRBD1	NA	15	TRBV6-2/TRBV6-3	TRBJ1-5	TGTGCCAGCAGCACAGACAGGGGGCCTAATCAGCCCCAGCATTTT	CASSTDRGPNQPQHF
TRBD1	NA	13	TRBV7-8	TRBJ2-1	TGTGCCAGCAGCCAGGGGGTCGAAGTTGAGCAGTTCTTC	CASSQGVEVEQFF
NA	once	14	TRBV9	TRBJ1-1	TGTGCCAGCAGCGTAGGGGCAGAGAACACTGAAGCTTTCTTT	CASSVGAENTEAFF
TRBD2	NA	11	TRBV19	TRBJ2-3	TGTGCCAGTAGGGGGGGGGATACGCAGTATTTT	CASRGGDTQYF
NA	NA	16	TRBV3-1/TRBV3-2	TRBJ2-5	TGTGCCAGCAGCCCACCCCGACTAGAGGAACAAGAGACCCAGTACTTC	CASSPPRLEEQETQYF
NA	NA	15	TRBV13	TRBJ1-2	TGTGCCAGCAGCCACCAGCGGGGCGCTAGCTATGGCTACACCTTC	CASSHQRGASYGYTF
TRBD2	once	15	TRBV28	TRBJ2-5	TGTGCCAGCAGTCTGGGAGCGGGAGTTAGGGAGACCCAGTACTTC	CASSLGAGVRETQYF
NA	NA	10	TRBV20-1	TRBJ2-5	TGCACCCCGGGGCAAGAGACCCAGTACTTC	CTPGQETQYF
TRBD1	few	14	TRBV3-1/TRBV3-2	TRBJ1-1	TGTGCCAGCAGCCCGTCCGGGACAGGGGAAAGGGCTTTCTTT	CASSPSGTGERAFF
TRBD1	NA	15	TRBV19	TRBJ1-5	TGTGCCAGTAGTACGCCGGGACAGGGTAATCAGCCCCAGCATTTT	CASSTPGQGNQPQHF
NA	NA	15	TRBV6-5	TRBJ1-3	TGTGCCAGCGATTCAACGGTTGCCTCTGGAAACACCATATATTTT	CASDSTVASGNTIYF
TRBD2	NA	15	TRBV30	TRBJ2-5	TGTGCCTGGAGTGCGAAGATAAGCGGGGAAGAGACCCAGTACTTC	CAWSAKISGEETQYF
TRBD2	NA	14	TRBV24-1	TRBJ2-7	TGTGCCACCAGTGAAGGGACTAGCGGGTACGAGCAGTACTTC	CATSEGTSGYEQYF
TRBD1	once	16	TRBV18	TRBJ1-1	TGTGCCAGCTCATCCATTCCGGGACAGTTGAACACTGAAGCTTTCTTT	CASSSIPGQLNTEAFF
NA	NA	15	TRBV7-9	TRBJ2-1	TGTGCCAGCAGCCTCCGCAAGGGGTCCTACAATGAGCAGTTCTTC	CASSLRKGSYNEQFF
NA	few	15	TRBV30	TRBJ1-6	TGTGCCTGGAGACCCTCGGGCGGGCAAGCAACACCCCTCCACTTT	CAWRPSGGQATPLHF
TRBD2	NA	14	TRBV29-1	TRBJ2-3	TGCAGCGTTGTTCGGGAGGGGGGCACAGATACGCAGTATTTT	CSVVREGGTDTQYF
NA	NA	14	TRBV6-5	TRBJ2-3	TGTGCCAGCACCCAGGGACTTAGCACAGATACGCAGTATTTT	CASTQGLSTDTQYF
TRBD2	NA	14	TRBV9	TRBJ2-7	TGTGCCAGCAGCCCTCCGGGGGAGCGGGGCGAGCAGTACTTC	CASSPPGERGEQYF
NA	NA	14	TRBV11-2	TRBJ1-2	TGTGCCAGCAGCTTAGCCAACAGTAACTATGGCTACACCTTC	CASSLANSNYGYTF
TRBD2	NA	15	TRBV3-1/TRBV3-2	TRBJ2-1	TGTGCCAGCAGCCAGAATAGCGGGAGGCGCAATGAGCAGTTCTTC	CASSQNSGRRNEQFF
TRBD1	NA	14	TRBV5-1	TRBJ1-2	TGCGCCAGCAGCCCGGCAGGGGGTCACTATGGCTACACCTTC	CASSPAGGHYGYTF
NA	NA	13	TRBV6-6	TRBJ1-1	TGTGCCAGCAGTTACCCAGGGCGGACTGAAGCTTTCTTT	CASSYPGRTEAFF
TRBD1	NA	14	TRBV27	TRBJ1-2	TGTGCCAGCAGTAACCAGGGGGGCGACTATGGCTACACCTTC	CASSNQGGDYGYTF
TRBD2	NA	18	TRBV27	TRBJ2-1	TGTGCCAGCAGTTTGGTTAGCGGGAGCCTAAGCTCCTACAATGAGCAGTTCTTC	CASSLVSGSLSSYNEQFF
NA	NA	13	TRBV28	TRBJ1-2	TGTGCCAGCAGTTTAGGCCCTAACTATGGCTACACCTTC	CASSLGPNYGYTF
NA	NA	14	TRBV6-2/TRBV6-3	TRBJ1-5	TGTGCCAGCAGTCACAGGGACCTGAATCAGCCCCAGCATTTT	CASSHRDLNQPQHF
TRBD1	NA	15	TRBV18	TRBJ2-7	TGTGCCAGCTCACCACGGGGACAGGGACTCTACGAGCAGTACTTC	CASSPRGQGLYEQYF
TRBD2	NA	15	TRBV7-3	TRBJ2-1	TGTGCCAGCAGCCTCGGGACTACCGCATACAATGAGCAGTTCTTC	CASSLGTTAYNEQFF
NA	NA	14	TRBV5-1	TRBJ1-3	TGCGCCAGCAGCTTGGCAGGGGCTGGAAACACCATATATTTT	CASSLAGAGNTIYF
NA	once	13	TRBV28	TRBJ1-2	TGTGCCAGCAGTTTGGCAAGATCCTATGGCTACACCTTC	CASSLARSYGYTF
TRBD1	NA	14	TRBV24-1	TRBJ2-7	TGTGCCACCAGTGACCAGAGGACAGGGGACGAGCAGTACTTC	CATSDQRTGDEQYF
NA	NA	15	TRBV27	TRBJ2-3	TGTGCCACCCAGAGGAGCGGAGCGAGCACAGATACGCAGTATTTT	CATQRSGASTDTQYF
TRBD2	few	16	TRBV4-3	TRBJ2-7	TGCGCCAGCAGCCAAGATCAACTAGCGGGGAGTTACGAGCAGTACTTC	CASSQDQLAGSYEQYF
NA	NA	13	TRBV5-6	TRBJ1-3	TGTGCCAGCAGCGGCTCCTTTGGAAACACCATATATTTT	CASSGSFGNTIYF
TRBD1	NA	16	TRBV13	TRBJ2-7	TGTGCCAGCAGCCCACACGGGACAGGTCAAGCCTACGAGCAGTACTTC	CASSPHGTGQAYEQYF
TRBD1	many	14	TRBV6-1	TRBJ1-6	TGTGCCAGCAGTGACGGGCAGGGGGAATCACCCCTCCACTTT	CASSDGQGESPLHF
NA	NA	13	TRBV7-3	TRBJ1-3	TGTGCCAGCAGCGACACCGGCAGGGACACCATATATTTT	CASSDTGRDTIYF
TRBD1	NA	16	TRBV18	TRBJ2-5	TGTGCCAGCTCACCCCTCCCGGGGACAGGGCAAGAGACCCAGTACTTC	CASSPLPGTGQETQYF
NA	NA	13	TRBV7-3	TRBJ2-6	TGTGCCAGCAGTTCGGCTGGGGCCAACGTCCTGACTTTC	CASSSAGANVLTF
NA	few	15	TRBV7-9	TRBJ1-2	TGTGCCAGCAGCTTAGCGCACAGGGTGGCCTATGGCTACACCTTC	CASSLAHRVAYGYTF
TRBD1	NA	14	TRBV7-2	TRBJ2-7	TGTGCCAGCAGTTCAAGGGGACAGGGCTACGAGCAGTACTTC	CASSSRGQGYEQYF
TRBD1	NA	18	TRBV27	TRBJ1-1	TGTGCCAGCAGTTTAAAACGAAGGGGACAGGCTAGGAACACTGAAGCTTTCTTT	CASSLKRRGQARNTEAFF
NA	NA	15	TRBV19	TRBJ2-3	TGTGCCAGTAGTCCCATACGGGGAGGCACAGATACGCAGTATTTT	CASSPIRGGTDTQYF
TRBD2	NA	15	TRBV7-8	TRBJ2-7	TGTGCCAGCAGCTTAGTAGCGGGGAGCTCCTACGAGCAGTACTTC	CASSLVAGSSYEQYF
TRBD2	NA	15	TRBV28	TRBJ2-2	TGTGCCAGCAGTTTGGGAGGGAACCCCGCCGGGGAGCTGTTTTTT	CASSLGGNPAGELFF
NA	NA	13	TRBV28	TRBJ2-7	TGTGCCAGCAGTTTAATCGGGGGGCGAGAGCAGTACTTC	CASSLIGGREQYF
TRBD2	NA	16	TRBV27	TRBJ2-7	TGTGCCAGCGCCCAAAGGGCTAGCGGGACCGAAAACGAGCAGTACTTC	CASAQRASGTENEQYF
NA	NA	16	TRBV9	TRBJ2-7	TGTGCCAGCAGCGTAGGGGTGGACTTCTCCCTGAATGGGCAGTACTTC	CASSVGVDFSLNGQYF
TRBD2	once	15	TRBV6-6	TRBJ2-3	TGTGCCAGCAGTCCGACTAGCCGTCCGACAGATACGCAGTATTTT	CASSPTSRPTDTQYF
TRBD1	NA	15	TRBV7-8	TRBJ1-5	TGTGCCAGCAGCGGAGGGACAGGGCACGGTCGGCCCCAGCATTTT	CASSGGTGHGRPQHF
NA	NA	15	TRBV28	TRBJ1-1	TGTGCCAGCACCCGCGGGGGGAGCGGTGGCACTGAAGCTTTCTTT	CASTRGGSGGTEAFF
NA	NA	11	TRBV10-1	TRBJ2-7	TGCGCCAGCGGAGACAGTTACGAGCAGTACTTC	CASGDSYEQYF